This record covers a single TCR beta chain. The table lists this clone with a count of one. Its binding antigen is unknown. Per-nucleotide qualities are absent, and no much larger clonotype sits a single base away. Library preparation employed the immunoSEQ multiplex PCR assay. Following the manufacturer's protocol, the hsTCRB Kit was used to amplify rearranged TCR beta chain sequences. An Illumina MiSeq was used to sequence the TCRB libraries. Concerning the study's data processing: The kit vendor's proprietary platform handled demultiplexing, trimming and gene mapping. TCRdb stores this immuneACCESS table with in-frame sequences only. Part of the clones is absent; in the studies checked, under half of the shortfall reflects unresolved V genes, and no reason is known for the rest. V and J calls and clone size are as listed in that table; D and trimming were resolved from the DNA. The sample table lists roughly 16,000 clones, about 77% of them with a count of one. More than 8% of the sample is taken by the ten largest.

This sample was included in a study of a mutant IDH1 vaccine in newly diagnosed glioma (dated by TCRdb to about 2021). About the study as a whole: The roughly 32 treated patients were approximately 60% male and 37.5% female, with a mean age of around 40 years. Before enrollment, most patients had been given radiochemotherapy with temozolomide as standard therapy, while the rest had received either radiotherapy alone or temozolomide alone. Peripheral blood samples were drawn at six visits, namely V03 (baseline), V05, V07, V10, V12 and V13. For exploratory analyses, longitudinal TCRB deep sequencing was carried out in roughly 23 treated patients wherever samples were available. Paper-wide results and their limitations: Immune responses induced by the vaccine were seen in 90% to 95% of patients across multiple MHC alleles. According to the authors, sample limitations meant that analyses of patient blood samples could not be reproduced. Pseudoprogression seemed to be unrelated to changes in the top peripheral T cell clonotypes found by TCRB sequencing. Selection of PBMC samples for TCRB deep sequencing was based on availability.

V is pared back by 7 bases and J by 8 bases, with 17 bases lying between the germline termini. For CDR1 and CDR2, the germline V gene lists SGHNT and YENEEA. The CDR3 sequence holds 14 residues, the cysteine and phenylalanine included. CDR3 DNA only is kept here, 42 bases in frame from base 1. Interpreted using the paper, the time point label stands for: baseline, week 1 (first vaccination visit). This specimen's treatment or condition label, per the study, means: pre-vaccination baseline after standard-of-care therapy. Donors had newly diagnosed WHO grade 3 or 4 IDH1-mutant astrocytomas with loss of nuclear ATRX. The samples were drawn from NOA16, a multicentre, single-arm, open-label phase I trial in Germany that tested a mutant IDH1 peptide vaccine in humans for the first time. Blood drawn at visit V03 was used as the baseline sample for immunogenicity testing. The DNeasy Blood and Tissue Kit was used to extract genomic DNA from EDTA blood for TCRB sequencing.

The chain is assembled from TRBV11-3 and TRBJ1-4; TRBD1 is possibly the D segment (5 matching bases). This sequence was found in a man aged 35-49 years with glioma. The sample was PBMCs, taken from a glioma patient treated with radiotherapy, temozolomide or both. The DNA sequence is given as TGTGCCAGCACCATTGGACAAGAGGGGGAAAAACTGTTTTTT. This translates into CASTIGQEGEKLFF. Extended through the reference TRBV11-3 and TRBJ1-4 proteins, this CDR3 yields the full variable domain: EAGVVQSPRYKIIEKKQPVAFWCNPISGHNTLYWYLQNLGQGPELLIRYENEEAVDDSQLPKDRFSAERLKGVDSTLKIQPAELGDSAVYLCASTIGQEGEKLFFGSGTQLSVL.